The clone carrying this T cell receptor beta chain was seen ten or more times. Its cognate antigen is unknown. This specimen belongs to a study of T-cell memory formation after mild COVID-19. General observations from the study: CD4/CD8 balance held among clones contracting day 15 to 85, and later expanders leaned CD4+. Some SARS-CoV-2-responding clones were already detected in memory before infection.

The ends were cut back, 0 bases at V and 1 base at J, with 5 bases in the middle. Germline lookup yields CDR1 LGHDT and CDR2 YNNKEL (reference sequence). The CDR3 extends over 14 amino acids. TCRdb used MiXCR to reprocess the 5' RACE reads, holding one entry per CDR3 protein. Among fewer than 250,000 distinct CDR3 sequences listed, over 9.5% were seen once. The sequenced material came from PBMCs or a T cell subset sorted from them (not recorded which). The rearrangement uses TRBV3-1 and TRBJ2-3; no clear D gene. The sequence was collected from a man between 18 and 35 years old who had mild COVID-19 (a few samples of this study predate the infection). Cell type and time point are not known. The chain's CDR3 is CASSQDGGTDTQYF. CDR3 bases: TGTGCCAGCAGCCAAGATGGCGGCACAGATACGCAGTATTTT.